This TCR beta chain was recovered during a study of graft-versus-host responses after intestinal transplantation. Whole-study context: Transplant recipients had multivisceral, liver-intestinal, or isolated intestinal grafts.

The CDR3 has 15 amino acids. Per germline, CDR1 MNHEY and CDR2 SVGAGI. V dropped 2 bases and J dropped 2 bases, with 10 bases sitting between them. A note on this clone: Its antigen is still unknown.

Profiling relied on immunoSEQ multiplex PCR, and the TCRdb table lists in-frame clones only, not all of them. The table records roughly 85,000 clones, 91% of them present only once. Broader study findings: Early post-transplant HvG declines tracked with peak circulating GvH clone levels. The study found high graft-versus-host to host-versus-graft clonal ratios in allografts of patients with graft-donor T cell macrochimerism.

The material was unstimulated CD8+ T cells sorted from spleen or lymph node cells, obtained before transplant. The receptor was isolated from a human donor who was the organ donor for an intestinal transplant. J is TRBJ2-1 and V is TRBV6-5, with D perhaps given as TRBD1 or TRBD2 (6 bases each). Here the CDR3 reads CASSYTGGPYNEQFF. CDR3 bases: TGTGCCAGCAGTTACACCGGGGGCCCCTACAATGAGCAGTTCTTC.